The present TCR beta chain was sequenced within a study of blood T cell repertoires in COVID-19. Study details: Donors in the United States, Italy and Spain gave samples during acute or convalescent COVID-19.

This clone was detected once. The authors' processing: Amplification of reference gene primers was used by the study to estimate nucleated cell counts. Generated by immunoSEQ multiplex PCR, the TCRdb table keeps only in-frame clones and is missing some. V, J and clone size are those of that table, while D and trimming were read from the DNA. The sample carries around 60,000 clones, about 86% recorded once. Trimming took 2 bases from V and 4 from J, leaving 21 bases between them. This CDR3 comprises 19 residues. CDR1 and CDR2 (germline): KGHSH, LQKENI. Sequencing input: peripheral blood. The chain recombines TRBV18 with TRBJ1-6; a possible D gene is TRBD1 (5 bases). The receptor comes from a man aged 40-49 years with acute or convalescent COVID-19. Here the CDR3 reads CASSPIQQDNVGYNSPLHF. In nucleotides, the CDR3 is TGTGCCAGCTCACCAATTCAACAGGACAACGTTGGGTATAATTCACCCCTCCACTTT.